Listed below are T cell receptor beta chains from one sample, sequenced in a study of T cell clones after liver transplantation. This table comes from immunoSEQ multiplex PCR, and its TCRdb copy is limited to in-frame clones, with some not included. The sample holds approximately 22,000 clones; approximately 93% are singletons and the top ten take about 25%. This specimen was CD8+ T cells from blood, taken less than 26 months after liver transplant. The receptors here all came from a human patient who received a liver transplant. Some T cells may be the graft donor's. Both conserved end residues are part of each CDR3. D genes are given only for firm matches. The size entry is marked missing in some rows and otherwise reads once, few, many or a size class.

TRBV7-9	TRBD1	.	TRBJ1-2	TGTGCCAGCAGCTTAGGGACAGGGGGCATCAGTGGCTACACCTTC	CASSLGTGGISGYTF
TRBV11-2	.	.	TRBJ2-1	TGTGCCAGCAGCTTTAAGGGTTGGAATGAGCAGTTCTTC	CASSFKGWNEQFF
TRBV25-1	.	.	TRBJ2-7	TGTGCCAGCAGTGAGCAGGGTTCCTACGAGCAGTACTTC	CASSEQGSYEQYF
TRBV2	.	.	TRBJ1-5	TGTGCCAGCAGTGGAGATGGAAACAGCTATAGCAATCAGCCCCAGCATTTT	CASSGDGNSYSNQPQHF
TRBV29-1	.	.	TRBJ2-7	TGCAGCGTTGCGGGGTCGGTCGGGCTCTACGAGCAGTACTTC	CSVAGSVGLYEQYF
TRBV30	.	once	TRBJ2-2	TGTGCCTGGAGTGTAAGGGGACTCGGGGAGCTGTTTTTT	CAWSVRGLGELFF
TRBV28	.	.	TRBJ2-7	TGTGCCAGCAGAGCCTTTGTCGGGACGTACGAGCAGTACTTC	CASRAFVGTYEQYF
TRBV19	.	.	TRBJ2-5	TGTGCCAGTAGTATAGGGGGTAGGGGAGGCGATCGGGAGACCCAGTACTTC	CASSIGGRGGDRETQYF
TRBV7-9	.	.	TRBJ2-2	TGTGCCAGCAGCTTGGCCGGGATTCCAAGTACGGAGCTGTTTTTT	CASSLAGIPSTELFF
TRBV2	.	.	TRBJ1-6	TGTGCCAGCAGACCAGACAGGCGCGATTCACCCCTCCACTTT	CASRPDRRDSPLHF
TRBV4-1	TRBD1	.	TRBJ2-7	TGCGCCAGCAGCCAAGGACAGGGGGCCTACGAGCAGTACTTC	CASSQGQGAYEQYF
TRBV15	TRBD1	.	TRBJ2-1	TGTGCCACCGCATCCTCCGGGACAGGGGACTACAATGAGCAGTTCTTC	CATASSGTGDYNEQFF
TRBV7-3	.	.	TRBJ2-7	TGTGCCAGCTGTAAAATTGCCTACGAGCAGTACTTC	CASCKIAYEQYF
TRBV7-9	.	.	TRBJ2-1	TGTGCCAGCGGAGACAATGAGCAGTTCTTC	CASGDNEQFF
TRBV27	.	.	TRBJ2-2	TGTGCCAGCAGTTCCCGACAGTACACCGGGGAGCTGTTTTTT	CASSSRQYTGELFF
TRBV5-1	TRBD1	.	TRBJ2-3	TGCGCCAGCAGCCACGACAGGGGGAGCACAGATACGCAGTATTTT	CASSHDRGSTDTQYF
TRBV14	.	.	TRBJ2-3	TGTGCCAGCAGCAGGTGGACAGCAGATACGCAGTATTTT	CASSRWTADTQYF
TRBV27	TRBD2	.	TRBJ2-7	TGTGCCAGCAGTCTAGCGGGCCGTGGGTACGAGCAGTACTTC	CASSLAGRGYEQYF
TRBV6-5	.	.	TRBJ2-2	TGTGCCAGCAGTTATGGCGGGAACACCGGGGAGCTGTTTTTT	CASSYGGNTGELFF
TRBV5-1	.	.	TRBJ1-2	TGCGCCAGCAGCTTGTCTGGGTCCTCCCCTAACTATGGCTACACCTTC	CASSLSGSSPNYGYTF
TRBV4-3	.	large	TRBJ2-3	TGCGCCAGCAGCCGCCCTCTCGGGGCCGTGGATACGCAGTATTTT	CASSRPLGAVDTQYF
TRBV29-1	.	.	TRBJ2-2	TGCAGCGTGACAGAGGCGGGGGAGCTGTTTTTT	CSVTEAGELFF
TRBV4-1	.	.	TRBJ2-1	TGCGCCAGCAGCCAGGATTACGGTGCTAGTCTATCGTTCTTC	CASSQDYGASLSFF
TRBV5-5	.	.	TRBJ2-7	TGTGCCAGCACTCTGCGGCTAGCGAGCTCCTACGAGCAGTACTTC	CASTLRLASSYEQYF
TRBV6-5	TRBD2	.	TRBJ2-1	TGTGCCAGCAGGAGACTAGCGGGAGGGCCATGGGAGCAGTTCTTC	CASRRLAGGPWEQFF
TRBV19	.	.	TRBJ2-2	TGTGCCAGTAGCATCTGGGGGAACGCCGGGGAGCTGTTTTTT	CASSIWGNAGELFF
TRBV7-9	.	.	TRBJ2-2	TGTGCCAGCAGCCCCCGGGACCGGAGGACCGGGGAGCTGTTTTTT	CASSPRDRRTGELFF
TRBV13	TRBD2	.	TRBJ2-7	TGTGCCAGCAGCCCCTCGGAGGAGCGGGGGTCCTACGAGCAGTACTTC	CASSPSEERGSYEQYF